Detailed here is one T cell receptor (beta chain). V shed 6 bases, J shed 3 bases, and the junction held 11 bases outside the gene matches. The CDR3 contains 16 residues. The V gene's germline CDR1 is SGHKS and CDR2 YYEKEE (reference sequence). The data originate from a study of blood T cell repertoires in COVID-19. Across the study: COVID-19 samples from acute and convalescent phases originated in the United States, Italy and Spain.

Original analysis: Amplifying reference gene primers gave estimates of nucleated cell counts. TCRdb keeps only in-frame clones here, not all; method: immunoSEQ multiplex PCR. Clone size and V and J calls were adopted from that table, with D and trimming inferred from the DNA. The table records around 150,000 clones, around 84% of them present only once. The study assigned cohorts using participant-reported clinical history. In Cohort 3, a recovered donor had either two negative PCRs, clearance, or symptom resolution. Sequencing was carried out using PBMCs or T cells enriched from blood (not recorded which). The TCR sequence derives from a man aged 45-65 years who had recovered from COVID-19. This chain joins TRBV5-5 and TRBJ1-5, with 8 bases that match TRBD1. This CDR3 is CASTTGQGRDNQPQHF. The CDR3 bases are TGTGCCAGCACCACAGGACAGGGTAGGGACAATCAGCCCCAGCATTTT.